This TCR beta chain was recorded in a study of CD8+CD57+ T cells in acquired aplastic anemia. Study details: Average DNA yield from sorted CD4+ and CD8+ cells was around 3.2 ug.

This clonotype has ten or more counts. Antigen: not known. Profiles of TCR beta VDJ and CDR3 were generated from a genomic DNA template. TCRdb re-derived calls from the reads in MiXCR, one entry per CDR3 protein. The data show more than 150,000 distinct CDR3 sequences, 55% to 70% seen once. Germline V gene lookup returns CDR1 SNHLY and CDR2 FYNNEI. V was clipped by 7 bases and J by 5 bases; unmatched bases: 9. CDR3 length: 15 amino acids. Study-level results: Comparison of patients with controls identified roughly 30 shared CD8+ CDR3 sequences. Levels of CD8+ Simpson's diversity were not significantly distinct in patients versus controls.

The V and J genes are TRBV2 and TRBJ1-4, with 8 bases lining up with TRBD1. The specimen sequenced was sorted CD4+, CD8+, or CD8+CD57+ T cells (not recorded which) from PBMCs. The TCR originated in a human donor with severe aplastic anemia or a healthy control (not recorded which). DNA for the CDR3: TGTGCCAGCATTGAGGGCAGGACAGGGAATGAAAAACTGTTTTTT. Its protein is CASIEGRTGNEKLFF.